The clone carrying this TCR beta chain was seen a handful of times. This sample is drawn from a study of blood T cell repertoires in COVID-19. On the study more broadly: Italy, Spain and the United States were the sources of the convalescent and acute COVID-19 samples. Sources were T cells, B-cell-depleted T cells, or PBMCs; the material itself was cDNA or gDNA.

The study drew participants aged about 18 to 90 years from roughly 25 US areas. Authors' analysis steps: For nucleated cells, counts were estimated from reference gene primer amplification. Using immunoSEQ multiplex PCR, the repertoire was profiled, and TCRdb retains in-frame clones only, with some absent. D and trimming come from the DNA, and the V and J calls and clone size come from that table. In the table there are about 180,000 clones, roughly 83% of which are singletons. Germline CDR1 and CDR2: LNHDA and SQIVND (reference sequence). The CDR3 is made up of 15 amino acids. V gave up 3 bases and J gave up 8 bases; unmatched junction bases: 7.

This sequence originates from a woman aged 25 to 39 who had recovered from COVID-19. Input material: PBMCs or T cells enriched from blood (not recorded which). The chain couples TRBV19 to TRBJ2-4; 10 bases align to TRBD2. CDR3 in amino acids: CASSITGTSDDIQYF. For the CDR3, the DNA is TGTGCCAGTAGTATCACCGGGACTAGCGACGACATTCAGTACTTC. The full variable domain, its missing parts supplied by reference TRBV19 and TRBJ2-4, is DGGITQSPKYLFRKEGQNVTLSCEQNLNHDAMYWYRQDPGQGLRLIYYSQIVNDFQKGDIAEGYSVSREKKESFPLTVTSAQKNPTAFYLCASSITGTSDDIQYFGAGTRLSVL.